This T cell receptor (beta chain) was identified in a study of T cells in Graves' hyperthyroidism and ophthalmopathy. Researchers amplified the TCR beta CDR3 regions from RNA transcripts. The TCR CDR3 was amplified in a first-round RT-PCR using the HTBI primer set. Via MiXCR, TCRdb re-called the multiplex PCR reads, giving one row per CDR3 protein. The sample includes 550,000 to 800,000 distinct CDR3 sequences, 17% of them seen just once. Only a few counts were recorded for this clonotype. Between the trimmed V and J ends, which lost 1 base and 2 bases, there was a span of 18 bases. The CDR3 length is 18 residues. Germline values: CDR1 LNHDA, CDR2 SQIVND (reference sequence).

The sequencing input was blood. This sequence joins TRBV19 and TRBJ2-1, with a weak D call TRBD2 (6 bases). This clonotype was sampled from a man in his fifties or sixties with Graves' hyperthyroidism. As DNA, the CDR3 is TGTGCCAGTAGTATAGGAGTCGGGGGACCGGACACCTACAATGAGCAGTTCTTC. It codes for CASSIGVGGPDTYNEQFF.